This entry lists 19 T cell receptor beta chains sequenced from one sample in a study of PD-L1 blockade in urothelial cancer. The time point is: peripheral blood 6 weeks after treatment start. The assay was immunoSEQ multiplex PCR, and TCRdb's table has in-frame clones only and misses some. The data show tens of thousands of clones, with approximately 89% seen just once and roughly 10% held by the top ten. The source was PBMCs, collected around atezolizumab (anti-PD-L1) treatment. The receptors come from a woman aged 55-70 years with urothelial cancer.

The chain has TRBV10-2 and TRBJ2-7, with 9 bases matching TRBD2. The CDR3 sequence is 17 residues long. CDR1 and CDR2 (germline): WSHSY, SAAADI. V was pared by 8 bases and J by 0 bases, with 14 bases of the junction left unmatched. CDR3 sequence: CASGLGGRASGSYEQYF. The CDR3 DNA is TGCGCCAGCGGATTGGGCGGGAGGGCCTCAGGCTCCTACGAGCAGTACTTC.

The rearrangement links TRBV18 to TRBJ2-5, with 8 bases identical to TRBD1. Germline CDR1 KGHSH, CDR2 LQKENI. V was pared by 4 bases and J by 1 base, with 2 bases of the junction left unmatched. This CDR3 contains 14 residues. The CDR3 sequence is CASSLTGGQETQYF. The CDR3 DNA follows: TGTGCCAGCTCACTTACAGGGGGCCAAGAGACCCAGTACTTC.

The rearrangement joins TRBV10-3 to TRBJ2-5, with D tentatively TRBD2 (5 bases). CDR3 length: 14 residues. Trimming took 1 base from V and 4 from J, leaving 10 bases between them. The germline V gene encodes CDR1 ENHRY and CDR2 SYGVKD. CDR3 in DNA: TGTGCCATCAGTGAGTTCGGGGTAGCAGAGACCCAGTACTTC. It yields the protein CAISEFGVAETQYF.

Here the CDR3 reads CASSEYGTTEQFF. DNA of the CDR3: TGTGCCAGCAGTGAATACGGGACAACTGAGCAGTTCTTC. V is TRBV25-1 and J is TRBJ2-1, with D possibly being TRBD1 (6 bases). CDR1 is MGHDK, CDR2 SYGVNS, per germline. Between the trimmed V and J ends, which lost 0 bases and 9 bases, there was a span of 9 bases. The CDR3 has 13 residues.

This clone has just a few counts. The chain links TRBV6-6 to TRBJ1-6; weak D call: TRBD1 (6 bases). V was pared by 6 bases and J by 5 bases, with 11 bases between. CDR3 length equals 14 residues. Germline V lookup: CDR1 MNHNY, CDR2 SVGAGI (reference sequence). The CDR3 protein is CASSPAGDNSPLHF. CDR3 coding DNA: TGTGCCAGCAGCCCCGCAGGGGATAATTCACCCCTCCACTTT.

V is TRBV5-1 and J is TRBJ1-5; D gene ambiguous. The CDR3 runs 15 residues. CDR1 is SGHRS and CDR2 is YFSETQ in the germline V gene. The V gene lost 0 bases and the J gene lost 4 bases, with 11 bases spanning the gap. CDR3 DNA sequence: TGCGCCAGCAGCTTGGCGGGGAGGGTAAATCAGCCCCAGCATTTT. The encoded protein is CASSLAGRVNQPQHF.

The chain carries TRBV10-3 and TRBJ2-1; D is perhaps TRBD2 (6 bases). The CDR3 totals 15 residues. V was shortened by 6 bases and J by 5 bases, with 17 bases between the two germline ends. Germline loops: CDR1 ENHRY, CDR2 SYGVKD. In DNA form, the CDR3 reads TGTGCCATCAGGCCCCGGGGGATTAGGGACAATGAGCAGTTCTTC. This translates into CAIRPRGIRDNEQFF.

V gene TRBV27 combines with J gene TRBJ2-6, with 8 bases fitting TRBD1. The CDR3 is 17 amino acids. CDR1 and CDR2 from the germline V gene are MNHEY and SMNVEV (reference sequence). V lost 4 bases to trimming and J lost 1 base; unmatched junction nucleotides: 6. In DNA, the CDR3 is TGTGCCAGCAGTTGGACAGGGATCTCTTCTGGGGCCAACGTCCTGACTTTC. Amino acid sequence: CASSWTGISSGANVLTF.

V usage is TRBV4-3 and J usage is TRBJ2-1, with TRBD2 matching over 12 bases. Germline lookup yields CDR1 LGHNA and CDR2 YSLEER. The CDR3 has 15 residues. V dropped 4 bases and J dropped 9; count of bases not matched to a gene: 7. CDR3 nucleotide sequence: TGCGCCAGCAGCCCTCTAGCGGGAGGGCAGCTTGAGCAGTTCTTC. Its translation is CASSPLAGGQLEQFF.

Here the CDR3 reads CASISSGGSSGELFF. In nucleotides, the CDR3 is TGTGCCAGCATTTCTAGCGGGGGCAGTTCAGGGGAGCTGTTTTTT. The chain links TRBV2 to TRBJ2-2, with TRBD2 matching over 10 bases. With 7 bases clipped from V and 8 bases from J, the junction kept 10 bases outside the gene matches. Germline values: CDR1 SNHLY, CDR2 FYNNEI. CDR3 length equals 15 residues.

This clone was counted once. This sequence joins TRBV10-3 and TRBJ2-7; the match to TRBD2 covers 10 bases. The length of the CDR3 is 22 residues. J lost 2 bases, V lost 0 bases, and 22 bases had no gene match. Germline CDR1 and CDR2: ENHRY and SYGVKD. The CDR3 is CAISESRGSGRGSRTITYEQYF. The CDR3 DNA is TGTGCCATCAGTGAGTCGAGAGGGAGCGGGAGGGGGTCGCGTACAATTACCTACGAGCAGTACTTC.

This chain joins TRBV5-1 and TRBJ2-1; 8 bases align to TRBD1. Trimming removed 4 bases from V and 5 bases from J; junction bases left unmatched: 8. Germline CDR1 SGHRS, CDR2 YFSETQ. This CDR3 comprises 15 residues. The chain's CDR3 is CASSTSGTGNNEQFF. The CDR3 DNA reads TGCGCCAGCAGCACCTCCGGGACAGGAAACAATGAGCAGTTCTTC.

The chain carries TRBV5-4 and TRBJ2-5, with TRBD1 matching 7 bases. Germline V CDR1 and CDR2: SGHNT, YYREEE (reference sequence). V shed 0 bases, J shed 2 bases, and the junction held 1 base outside the gene matches. There are 14 residues in the CDR3. DNA for the CDR3: TGTGCCAGCAGCTTGGGCAGGGGGCAAGAGACCCAGTACTTC. Translation: CASSLGRGQETQYF.

The chain recombines TRBV19 with TRBJ2-1; 11 bases fit TRBD2. Germline-derived CDR1 and CDR2 are LNHDA and SQIVND (reference sequence). Losses at the gene ends were 4 bases for V and 9 bases for J; bases not matched to a gene: 2. This CDR3 is built from 13 residues. The chain's CDR3 is CASSTTSGIEQFF. For the CDR3, the DNA is TGTGCCAGTAGTACGACTAGCGGGATTGAGCAGTTCTTC.

The chain has TRBV11-2 and TRBJ2-7, with TRBD1 identical over 7 bases. In germline, CDR1 is SGHAT, CDR2 FQNNGV. The V and J ends lost 5 bases and 2 bases, in that order; junction bases with no gene match: 6. The CDR3 is 14 amino acids. CDR3 sequence (DNA): TGTGCCAGCAGCCAATGGGACAGAACCTACGAGCAGTACTTC. As protein: CASSQWDRTYEQYF.

The chain employs TRBV4-3 and TRBJ2-7; 7 bases are shared with TRBD1. The CDR3 runs 15 residues. With V trimmed by 2 bases and J by 2 bases, 6 bases remained unmatched. Germline-derived CDR1 and CDR2 are LGHNA and YSLEER. The CDR3 protein is CASSQSGGFTYEQYF. CDR3 bases: TGCGCCAGCAGCCAATCAGGGGGTTTTACCTACGAGCAGTACTTC.

This clone was found a few times. V is TRBV4-3 and J is TRBJ2-3; 11 nucleotides line up with TRBD2. Unmatched junction bases numbered 7, after V lost 0 bases and J lost 2 bases. CDR1 and CDR2 from the germline V gene are LGHNA and YSLEER. This CDR3 is 18 amino acids long. CDR3 in amino acids: CASSQDLLAGGLTDTQYF. In DNA form, the CDR3 reads TGCGCCAGCAGCCAAGATCTGCTAGCGGGGGGCCTCACAGATACGCAGTATTTT.

A remark on this clone: One end of the junction fails to match germline, which may point to a read error. The V call is TRBV28, the J call TRBJ2-1; 11 bases match TRBD2. The V gene's germline CDR1 is MDHEN and CDR2 SYDVKM. The CDR3 extends over 12 amino acids. The CDR3 DNA is TGTGCCAGCAATTCGGTCGGGACTAGCGGAATCTTC. It is translated as CASNSVGTSGIF.

This rearrangement joins TRBV7-3 to TRBJ1-1; D uncertain. From germline, CDR1 is SGHTA and CDR2 FQGTGA. Trimming removed 3 bases from V and 1 base from J, with 6 bases in between. The CDR3 is made up of 13 amino acids. The CDR3 region has the DNA TGTGCCAGCAGCTTCTCAGGGAACACTGAAGCTTTCTTT. This gives the protein CASSFSGNTEAFF.